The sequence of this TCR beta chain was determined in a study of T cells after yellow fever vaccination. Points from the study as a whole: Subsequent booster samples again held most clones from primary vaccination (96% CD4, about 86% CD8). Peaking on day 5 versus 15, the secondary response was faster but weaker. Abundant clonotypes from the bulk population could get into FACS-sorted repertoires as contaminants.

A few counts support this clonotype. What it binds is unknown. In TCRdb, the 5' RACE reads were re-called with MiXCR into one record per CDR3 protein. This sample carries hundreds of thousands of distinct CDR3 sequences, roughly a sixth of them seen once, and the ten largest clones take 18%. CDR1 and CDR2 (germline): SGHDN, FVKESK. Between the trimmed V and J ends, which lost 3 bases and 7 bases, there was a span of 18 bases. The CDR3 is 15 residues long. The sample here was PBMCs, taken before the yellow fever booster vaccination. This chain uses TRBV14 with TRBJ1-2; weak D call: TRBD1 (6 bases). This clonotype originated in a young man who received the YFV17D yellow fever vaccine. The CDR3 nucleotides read TGTGCCAGCAGCCAGACAGGAAGGGGTATCGGTGGCTACACCTTC. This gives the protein CASSQTGRGIGGYTF.